The 11 T cell receptor beta chains presented below share a single source sample, sequenced in a study of identical twins. TCRdb fed the 5' RACE reads into MiXCR, producing one record per CDR3 protein. The repertoire includes hundreds of thousands of distinct CDR3 sequences, 6.5% to 9.5% of them detected once, and 2.1% sits in the top ten. These same records also appear under a second study, on yellow fever vaccine responses in identical twins.

Sequenced sample: memory (CD45RO+) T cells sorted from blood. The receptors come from a woman under 30 in good health.

The sample holds many counts of this clonotype. V gene TRBV29-1 combines with J gene TRBJ2-1, with D perhaps assigned TRBD1 or TRBD2 (7 bases each). Germline loops: CDR1 SQVTM, CDR2 ANQGSEA. V gave up 7 bases and J gave up 7 bases, with 23 bases separating them. This CDR3 is built from 15 residues. The CDR3 loop is CSAVRTGGRWNEQFF. CDR3 DNA sequence: TGCAGCGCCGTTAGGACAGGCGGGAGATGGAATGAGCAGTTCTTC.

This clonotype was detected many times. The chain links TRBV29-1 to TRBJ2-5; D is perhaps TRBD2 (7 bases). CDR3 length: 12 amino acids. Germline CDR1 and CDR2: SQVTM and ANQGSEA. The V end lost 6 bases, the J end lost 5 bases, and 13 bases lay between the germline ends. CDR3 in DNA: TGCAGCGTCGAACAGGGAGGGGAGACCCAGTACTTC. Translating it yields CSVEQGGETQYF. The variable domain in full, completed from reference TRBV29-1 and TRBJ2-5, reads SAVISQKPSRDICQRGTSLTIQCQVDSQVTMMFWYRQQPGQSLTLIATANQGSEATYESGFVIDKFPISRPNLTFSTLTVSNMSPEDSSIYLCSVEQGGETQYFGPGTRLLVL.

This chain connects TRBV10-1 to TRBJ2-7, with TRBD1 identical over 7 bases. With V trimmed by 5 bases and J by 3 bases, 4 bases remained unmatched. Germline CDR1 and CDR2: WNHNN and SYGVQD (reference sequence). This CDR3 comprises 13 residues. Written as DNA, the CDR3 is TGCGCCAGCAGTAGAGGGACAGACTACGAGCAGTACTTC. It translates to CASSRGTDYEQYF.

The table lists this clonotype with many counts. The chain carries TRBV20-1 and TRBJ1-2; D ambiguous. In germline, CDR1 is DFQATT, CDR2 SNEGSKA (reference sequence). The CDR3 extends over 10 amino acids. Trimming removed 6 bases from V and 8 bases from J, with 10 bases in between. The CDR3 is CSAASEGYTF. DNA for the CDR3: TGCAGTGCCGCTTCTGAGGGCTACACCTTC.

This clonotype was counted at least ten times. The chain has TRBV24-1 and TRBJ2-1; 8 nucleotides agree with TRBD2. The CDR3 runs 18 residues. CDR1 and CDR2 from the germline V gene are KGHDR and SFDVKD. The V segment lost 3 bases and the J segment 0 bases; nucleotides outside the gene matches: 9. CDR3 protein: CATSDRPGRGGSYNEQFF. Here the CDR3 DNA reads TGTGCCACCAGTGATAGGCCGGGACGGGGGGGCTCCTACAATGAGCAGTTCTTC.

In this sample, this clonotype turned up a few times. The rearrangement links TRBV21-1 to TRBJ2-7; TRBD1, the table's D call, was not compared with the DNA. TRBV21-1 counts as a pseudogene. This CDR3 comprises 17 residues. The CDR3 DNA is TGTGCCAGCAGCCCCACGAAAGTGGGGGCGGTTCGGTACGAGCAGTACGTC. Protein sequence: CASSPTKVGAVRYEQYV.

This clonotype came up a few times. V gene TRBV18 combines with J gene TRBJ2-3; TRBD2 is a possible D gene (7 bases). V was clipped by 3 bases and J by 5 bases, with 21 bases between them. CDR1 is KGHSH and CDR2 is LQKENI in the germline V gene. The CDR3 extends over 17 amino acids. The DNA of the CDR3 is TGTGCCAGCTCACCCGCCAGGGGCCCGGGGGGTAAAGATACGCAGTATTTT. This gives the protein CASSPARGPGGKDTQYF.

The sample holds many counts of this clonotype. The J gene is TRBJ1-2, the V gene TRBV2, with TRBD1 matching 8 bases. CDR3 length: 15 residues. The germline gives CDR1 SNHLY, CDR2 FYNNEI. J was trimmed by 6 bases and V by 6 bases; bases with no gene match: 12. The CDR3 is CASSDPGQGRDGYTF. CDR3 bases: TGTGCCAGCAGCGACCCAGGACAGGGAAGGGATGGCTACACCTTC.

This clonotype was observed a single time. The V and J genes are TRBV29-1 and TRBJ2-7; TRBD2 aligns across 10 bases. The CDR3 has 16 residues. Looked up from germline, CDR1 is SQVTM and CDR2 is ANQGSEA. The CDR3 is CSIEDPVAGGSYEQYV. CDR3 in DNA: TGCAGCATTGAAGATCCCGTAGCGGGGGGCTCCTACGAGCAGTACGTC.

The rearrangement joins TRBV7-8 to TRBJ2-1, with a weak D call TRBD1 (5 bases). CDR1 is SGHVS and CDR2 is FQNEAQ in the germline V gene. This CDR3 is 14 amino acids long. Deletions cut 6 bases from V and 0 bases from J, with 9 bases between. The chain's CDR3 is CASSSGFSYNEQFF. The CDR3 coding sequence is TGTGCCAGCAGTTCAGGGTTCTCCTACAATGAGCAGTTCTTC.

This clonotype occurred many times. The chain recombines TRBV25-1 with TRBJ1-6, with 9 bases fitting TRBD1. V lost 3 bases to trimming and J lost 9 bases; unmatched junction nucleotides: 3. The length of the CDR3 is 14 residues. Germline CDR1 reads MGHDK; CDR2 reads SYGVNS. CDR3 sequence: CASSDDRGGSPLHF. The CDR3 region has the DNA TGTGCCAGCAGTGATGACAGGGGGGGTTCACCCCTCCACTTT.